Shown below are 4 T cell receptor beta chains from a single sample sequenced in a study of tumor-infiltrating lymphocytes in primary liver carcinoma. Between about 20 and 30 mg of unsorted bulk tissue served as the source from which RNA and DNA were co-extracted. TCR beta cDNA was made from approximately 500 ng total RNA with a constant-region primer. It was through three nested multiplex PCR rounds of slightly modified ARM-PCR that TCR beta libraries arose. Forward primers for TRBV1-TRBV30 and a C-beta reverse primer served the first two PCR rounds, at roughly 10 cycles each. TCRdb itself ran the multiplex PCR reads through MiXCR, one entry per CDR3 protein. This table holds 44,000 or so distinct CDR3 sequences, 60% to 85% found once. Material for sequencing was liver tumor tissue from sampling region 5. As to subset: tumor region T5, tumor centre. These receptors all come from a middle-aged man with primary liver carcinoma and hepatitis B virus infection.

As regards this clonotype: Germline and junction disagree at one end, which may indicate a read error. Here the CDR3 reads CANSFGSSQPQHF. Written as DNA, the CDR3 is TGTGCCAACAGTTTCGGCAGCAGTCAGCCCCAGCATTTT. The chain combines TRBV12-3 or TRBV12-4 with TRBJ1-5; D ambiguous. CDR3 length: 13 amino acids.

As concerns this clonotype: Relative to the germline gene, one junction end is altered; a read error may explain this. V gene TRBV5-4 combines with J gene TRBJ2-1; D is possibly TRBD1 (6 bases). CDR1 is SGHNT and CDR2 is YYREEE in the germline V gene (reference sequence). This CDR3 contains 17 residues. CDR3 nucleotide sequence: TGTGGCAGCACCCGTGGGGGCACCGGTCGCGCAGCCGATGAGCGGTTCTTC. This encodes CGSTRGGTGRAADERFF.

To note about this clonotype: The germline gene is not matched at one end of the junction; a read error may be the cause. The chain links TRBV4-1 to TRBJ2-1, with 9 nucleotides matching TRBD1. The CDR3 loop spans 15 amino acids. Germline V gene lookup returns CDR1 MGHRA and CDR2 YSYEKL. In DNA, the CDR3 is TGCGCCAGCAGCCCGAGGGAACAGGGGGCGGATGAGGAGTTCTTC. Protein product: CASSPREQGADEEFF.

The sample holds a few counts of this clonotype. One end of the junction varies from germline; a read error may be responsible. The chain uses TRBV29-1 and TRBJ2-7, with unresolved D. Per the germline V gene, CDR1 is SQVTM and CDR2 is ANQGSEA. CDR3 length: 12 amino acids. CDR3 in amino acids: CSAKGNSYGQYF. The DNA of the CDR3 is TGCAGCGCCAAAGGCAACTCTTACGGGCAGTACTTC.